This entry lists 9 T cell receptor beta chains sequenced from one sample in a study of CD8 T cells in ankylosing spondylitis. TCRdb reprocessed the 5' RACE reads with MiXCR, giving one entry per CDR3 protein. The sample has 30,000 to 40,000 distinct CDR3 sequences, 10% seen once. Material for sequencing was blood, either unsorted or a sorted T cell fraction (not recorded which). These receptors were obtained from a male donor with ankylosing spondylitis or in good health (not recorded which).

In its sample, this clonotype was seen many times. This chain joins TRBV7-6 and TRBJ2-4; D ambiguous. The CDR3 is 14 residues long. Per the germline V gene, CDR1 is SGHVS and CDR2 is FNYEAQ. V shed 1 base and J shed 1 base, with 5 bases lying between them. This CDR3 reads CASSLEGAKNIQYF. In DNA form, the CDR3 reads TGTGCCAGCAGCTTAGAGGGTGCCAAAAACATTCAGTACTTC.

The chain employs TRBV10-2 and TRBJ2-1; 7 nucleotides match TRBD2. The CDR3 contains 15 residues. Germline V gives CDR1 WSHSY, CDR2 SAAADI. Unmatched junction bases numbered 2, after V lost 3 bases and J lost 0 bases. The CDR3 bases are TGCGCCAGCAGTGAAACTAGCGCCTCCTACAATGAGCAGTTCTTC. It yields the protein CASSETSASYNEQFF.

This clonotype was observed many times. J is TRBJ1-1 and V is TRBV5-5; TRBD1 matches at 11 bases. After removal of 4 bases from V and 1 base from J, the junction contained 6 bases not matched to a gene. There are 16 residues in the CDR3. Germline-derived CDR1 and CDR2 are SGHKS and YYEKEE (reference sequence). CDR3 bases: TGTGCCAGCAGCCCGATGGACAGGGGGCAGAACACTGAAGCTTTCTTT. It encodes CASSPMDRGQNTEAFF.

The chain links TRBV4-2 to TRBJ2-1, with 7 bases lining up with TRBD2. Germline-derived CDR1 and CDR2 are LGHNA and YNFKEQ. There are 13 residues in the CDR3. V lost 10 bases to trimming and J lost 6 bases; unmatched junction nucleotides: 9. The DNA of the CDR3 is TGTGCCACTGGGGGGGTGGCAGGCAATGAGCAGTTCTTC. Its protein is CATGGVAGNEQFF.

This clonotype was picked up many times. The rearrangement uses TRBV6-1 and TRBJ2-1; 7 positions agree with TRBD2. Germline loops: CDR1 MNHNS, CDR2 SASEGT. V lost 5 bases to trimming and J lost 4 bases; unmatched junction nucleotides: 5. The CDR3 spans 14 residues. CDR3 protein: CASSPGLDYNEQFF. The CDR3 nucleotides are TGTGCCAGCAGTCCAGGACTAGATTACAATGAGCAGTTCTTC.

The chain joins TRBV10-2 to TRBJ2-1; TRBD2 agrees at 7 bases. This CDR3 contains 17 residues. Germline CDR1 is WSHSY and CDR2 is SAAADI. Trimming took 3 bases from V and 0 from J; bases not matched to a gene: 8. The CDR3 here is CASSDFPSGHSYNEQFF. CDR3 coding DNA: TGCGCCAGCAGTGATTTTCCTAGCGGCCACTCCTACAATGAGCAGTTCTTC.

This clonotype was observed many times. The rearrangement uses TRBV15 and TRBJ2-5; a possible D gene is TRBD1 (5 bases). Germline V gene data show CDR1 as LNHNV and CDR2 as YYDKDF (reference sequence). Trimming left V 4 bases short and J 4 bases short, with 13 bases between. The CDR3 runs 14 residues. CDR3 bases: TGTGCCACCAGCAAACCCAGGGTTGGAGAGACCCAGTACTTC. It encodes CATSKPRVGETQYF.

This clonotype was counted at least ten times. This chain connects TRBV12-3 or TRBV12-4 to TRBJ2-7; 7 bases line up with TRBD2. The CDR3 covers 13 residues. V was pared by 8 bases and J by 2 bases, with 6 bases of the junction left unmatched. CDR3 residues: CASRPSGTYEQYF. The DNA of the CDR3 is TGTGCCAGCCGGCCTAGCGGAACCTACGAGCAGTACTTC.

This clonotype was found once. The chain is built from TRBV25-1 and TRBJ2-7; D remains unclear. V was pared by 3 bases and J by 5 bases, with 11 bases between. The V gene's germline CDR1 is MGHDK and CDR2 SYGVNS. The CDR3 covers 13 residues. CDR3 nucleotides: TGTGCCAGCAGTGACCCAAATAGCCACGAGCAGTACTTC. Translated, it gives CASSDPNSHEQYF.